Below are 14 T cell receptor beta chains sequenced from a single sample in a study of vaccination effects on CD4 cells after COVID-19. What these receptors recognize is not known. Cultured cells yielded isolated CD4+ T cells after 10 days. The repertoire was sequenced with immunoSEQ multiplex PCR; TCRdb's copy has only in-frame clones and lacks some. Among approximately 31,000 clones listed, about 73% were seen once. This specimen was CD4+ T cells from PBMCs cultured without peptide, taken before COVID-19 vaccination. These receptor sequences come from a human donor who received a COVID-19 vaccine.

This clone was counted a few times. V and J are TRBV6-5 and TRBJ1-1; possible D gene TRBD1, 5 bases. Germline-derived CDR1 and CDR2 are MNHEY and SVGAGI. Trimming took 6 bases from V and 4 from J, leaving 12 bases between them. This CDR3 is built from 13 residues. The CDR3 loop reads CASRGQLGTEAFF. The CDR3 nucleotides are TGTGCCAGCAGGGGGCAGCTCGGCACTGAAGCTTTCTTT.

The V and J genes are TRBV7-2 and TRBJ1-2, with 7 bases matching TRBD1. CDR3 size: 14 residues. V shed 4 bases and J 6 bases; nucleotides not matched to a gene: 8. Germline V gene data show CDR1 as SGHTA and CDR2 as FQGNSA. The DNA of the CDR3 is TGTGCCAGCAGCTCCGCGCAGGGGGGGGATGGCTACACCTTC. As protein: CASSSAQGGDGYTF.

This chain joins TRBV29-1 and TRBJ1-2; the D is unclear. Germline V CDR1 and CDR2: SQVTM, ANQGSEA. With 0 bases removed from V and 0 bases from J, the gap between germline ends came to 17 bases. The length of the CDR3 is 17 residues. The CDR3 sequence is CSVEDAAGRTSNYGYTF. CDR3 sequence (DNA): TGCAGCGTTGAAGATGCGGCCGGACGAACTTCTAACTATGGCTACACCTTC.

J is TRBJ2-2 and V is TRBV6-2 or TRBV6-3; 11 bases fit TRBD2. V lost 4 bases to trimming and J lost 7 bases; unmatched junction nucleotides: 2. This CDR3 comprises 14 residues. Germline-derived CDR1 and CDR2 are MNHEY and SVGEGT. The CDR3 DNA reads TGTGCCAGCAGTTTACTAGCGGGGGTCGGGGAGCTGTTTTTT. Residues: CASSLLAGVGELFF.

Only one count was recorded for this clone. The chain recombines TRBV4-1 with TRBJ2-5; the match to TRBD2 covers 10 bases. This CDR3 comprises 16 residues. In germline, CDR1 is MGHRA, CDR2 YSYEKL. Trimming took 0 bases from V and 6 from J; bases not matched to a gene: 7. CDR3 DNA: TGCGCCAGCAGCCAAGAGAGCGGGGGGGCCTCGAAGACCCAGTACTTC. Encoded protein: CASSQESGGASKTQYF.

This clone was seen just once. This rearrangement joins TRBV20-1 to TRBJ1-2; D unresolved. With 8 bases removed from V and 4 bases from J, the gap between germline ends came to 11 bases. The CDR3 is 11 residues long. CDR1 and CDR2 (germline): DFQATT, SNEGSKA (reference sequence). Here the CDR3 reads CSQQWGYGYTF. The CDR3 coding sequence is TGCAGTCAGCAATGGGGCTATGGCTACACCTTC.

This clone turned up a few times. The J gene is TRBJ1-4, the V gene TRBV5-1, with D hard to call. Germline loops: CDR1 SGHRS, CDR2 YFSETQ. Trimming took off 0 bases at V and 0 bases at J, with 3 bases between the two ends. CDR3 size: 14 residues. Here the CDR3 reads CASSLVATNEKLFF. The CDR3 DNA follows: TGCGCCAGCAGCTTGGTAGCAACTAATGAAAAACTGTTTTTT.

The chain combines TRBV5-4 with TRBJ1-6; D gene ambiguous. This CDR3 is 14 amino acids long. V was shortened by 2 bases and J by 5 bases, with 8 bases between the two germline ends. Germline V gives CDR1 SGHNT, CDR2 YYREEE (reference sequence). CDR3 amino acids: CASSFLGDNSPLHF. CDR3 DNA sequence: TGTGCCAGCAGCTTTCTAGGTGATAATTCACCCCTCCACTTT.

This clone turned up a few times. The V and J genes are TRBV2 and TRBJ1-5, with 7 positions matching TRBD1. The V segment lost 4 bases and the J segment 3 bases; nucleotides outside the gene matches: 6. Per germline, CDR1 SNHLY and CDR2 FYNNEI. This CDR3 spans 15 amino acids. The CDR3, as DNA: TGTGCCAGCAGTGGATGGGACAGAAACAATCAGCCCCAGCATTTT. Its protein product is CASSGWDRNNQPQHF. Together with reference TRBV2 and TRBJ1-5, the CDR3 gives the full variable domain: EPEVTQTPSHQVTQMGQEVILRCVPISNHLYFYWYRQILGQKVEFLVSFYNNEISEKSEIFDDQFSVERPDGSNFTLKIRSTKLEDSAMYFCASSGWDRNNQPQHFGDGTRLSIL.

The V gene is TRBV5-1, the J gene TRBJ2-3; D might be TRBD2 (6 bases). Trimming cost V 4 bases and J 4 bases, with 16 bases left between them. CDR3 length: 15 residues. Germline loops: CDR1 SGHRS, CDR2 YFSETQ. Here the CDR3 reads CASSPRGVSSDTQYF. The CDR3 nucleotides are TGCGCCAGCAGCCCGCGGGGAGTGAGCTCAGATACGCAGTATTTT.

This clone has only one observation. The chain combines TRBV18 with TRBJ1-1; D is uncertain. V shed 3 bases and J shed 3 bases, with 14 bases lying between them. Germline CDR1 and CDR2: KGHSH and LQKENI. The CDR3 consists of 15 residues. The CDR3 is CASSPTSGGYTEAFF. CDR3 nucleotides: TGTGCCAGCTCACCGACTTCGGGAGGGTACACTGAAGCTTTCTTT.

V gene TRBV3-1 (or the pseudogene TRBV3-2) combines with J gene TRBJ1-2, with D unresolved. CDR1 is LGHDT, CDR2 YNNKEL, per germline (reference sequence). V lost 0 bases, J lost 3 bases, and 8 bases lay in between. The CDR3 is 14 amino acids. The CDR3 DNA reads as TGTGCCAGCAGCCAAGAGGGAAGGTACTATGGCTACACCTTC. Translation: CASSQEGRYYGYTF.

V and J are TRBV5-8 and TRBJ1-5; 12 bases match TRBD1. CDR3 size: 16 residues. Unmatched junction bases numbered 8, after V lost 4 bases and J lost 6 bases. CDR1 and CDR2 from the germline V gene are SGHTS and YDEGEE. CDR3 amino acids: CASSPGTGGVGQPQHF. Here the CDR3 DNA reads TGTGCCAGCAGCCCCGGGACAGGGGGCGTAGGTCAGCCCCAGCATTTT.

CDR3 in DNA: TGTGCCACCAGCAGAGATGGTGCAGCGGGAGAGGAAGAGACCCAGTACTTC. Translation: CATSRDGAAGEEETQYF. J is TRBJ2-5 and V is TRBV15; 8 bases fit TRBD2. Trimming cost V 0 bases and J 3 bases; bases outside gene matches: 9. The CDR3 loop spans 17 amino acids. Germline V gene sequence: CDR1 LNHNV, CDR2 YYDKDF (reference sequence). Complete variable domain (other parts from reference TRBV15 and TRBJ2-5): DAMVIQNPRYQVTQFGKPVTLSCSQTLNHNVMYWYQQKSSQAPKLLFHYYDKDFNNEADTPDNFQSRRPNTSFCFLDIRSPGLGDTAMYLCATSRDGAAGEEETQYFGPGTRLLVL.